A selection of T cell receptor beta chains follows, all from one sample in a study of blood T cell repertoires in COVID-19. Assay used: immunoSEQ multiplex PCR; TCRdb lists only in-frame clones, some missing. The data contain a few hundred thousand clones, around 84% of them singletons. The sample taken for sequencing was PBMCs or T cells enriched from blood (not recorded which). The receptors stem from a man aged 25 to 40 with acute COVID-19. CDR3s include the opening cysteine and the closing phenylalanine or tryptophan. Fields, in order: J gene, V gene, clone size, D gene, CDR3 DNA, CDR3 protein. A D gene is named only where the DNA matches it firmly. The size field is filled for only some rows; it gives once, few, many or a size class.

TRBJ2-3,TRBV27,NA,NA,TGTGCCAGCAGTTCTGTGTTGACAGATACGCAGTATTTT,CASSSVLTDTQYF
TRBJ2-2,TRBV25-1,NA,NA,TGTGCCAGCAGTGCGCGGAGGGGTACCGGGGAGCTGTTTTTT,CASSARRGTGELFF
TRBJ2-5,TRBV10-2,NA,TRBD2,TGCGCCACGCGACTAGCGGGGGGCAGGGGGGAGACCCAGTACTTC,CATRLAGGRGETQYF
TRBJ2-1,TRBV5-1,NA,TRBD2,TGCGCCAGCAGCGAGGGAGGGCCCTCCTACAATGAGCAGTTCTTC,CASSEGGPSYNEQFF
TRBJ2-3,TRBV10-1,NA,TRBD1,TGCGCCAGCAGTACCGGGACAGGGAATACGCAGTATTTT,CASSTGTGNTQYF
TRBJ1-5,TRBV19,NA,NA,TGTGCCAGTAGCCTAGGGCAGGGCTATCAGCCCCAGCATTTT,CASSLGQGYQPQHF
TRBJ2-2,TRBV7-8,NA,TRBD1,TGTGCCAGCAGTACTACAGGGGGCCTCGACACCGGGGAGCTGTTTTTT,CASSTTGGLDTGELFF
TRBJ1-4,TRBV7-2,once,NA,TGTGCCAGCAGCCAAGACAGGATGGGTCGAGCTAATGAAAAACTGTTTTTT,CASSQDRMGRANEKLFF
TRBJ1-5,TRBV12-3/TRBV12-4,NA,NA,TGTGCCAGCAGTTTTACAGAAGGGCCCCAGCATTTT,CASSFTEGPQHF
TRBJ2-1,TRBV6-2/TRBV6-3,NA,NA,TGTGCCAGCAGTTATTCTCTTTCCTACAATGAGCAGTTCTTC,CASSYSLSYNEQFF
TRBJ1-4,TRBV19,once,NA,TGTGCCAGTAGTGCCGTCGGGGAGACTGAAAAACTGTTTTTT,CASSAVGETEKLFF
TRBJ2-5,TRBV5-4,NA,NA,TGTGCCAGCAGCTTTGCCGTGGCTCAAGAGACCCAGTACTTC,CASSFAVAQETQYF
TRBJ1-5,TRBV7-9,NA,NA,TGTGCCAGCAGCTTAGATTTTGGCGGTCCCAATCAGCCCCAGCATTTT,CASSLDFGGPNQPQHF
TRBJ2-1,TRBV9,NA,TRBD1,TGTGCCAGCAGCCCGACTGACAGGGTTAATGAGCAGTTCTTC,CASSPTDRVNEQFF
TRBJ1-1,TRBV5-4,NA,TRBD1,TGTGCCAGCAGCTTGACAGGGGCGAACACTGAAGCTTTCTTT,CASSLTGANTEAFF
TRBJ2-3,TRBV19,few,NA,TGTGCCAGTAGTCCCTGGGAGGAGGATACGCAGTATTTT,CASSPWEEDTQYF
TRBJ2-5,TRBV11-3,NA,TRBD1,TGTGCCAGCAGCTTATTCGGACAGGGGGCGCCTGTCGTCTCGGAGACCCAGTACTTC,CASSLFGQGAPVVSETQYF
TRBJ2-2,TRBV11-2,NA,NA,TGTGCCAGCAGCGCAAGCTTACAGGGAAGAGTAACCGGGGAGCTGTTTTTT,CASSASLQGRVTGELFF
TRBJ2-3,TRBV9,NA,TRBD2,TGTGCCAGCAGCTCCTCCAGCGGGACGACAGATACGCAGTATTTT,CASSSSSGTTDTQYF
TRBJ2-3,TRBV3-1/TRBV3-2,once,NA,TGTGCCAGCAGCCCGGGACACTCCCAGGGGACAAGAATGCATACGCAGTATTTT,CASSPGHSQGTRMHTQYF
TRBJ2-1,TRBV7-2,NA,NA,TGTGCCAGCAGCTTTGACCGAGGGCCTTGGAATGAGCAGTTCTTC,CASSFDRGPWNEQFF
TRBJ2-1,TRBV12-5,NA,TRBD2,TGTGCTCGGGGGGGACTCGCGGGGGGCGGAGAGCAGTTCTTC,CARGGLAGGGEQFF
TRBJ1-2,TRBV19,NA,TRBD1,TGTGCCAGTAGCACTCAATTCCAGGGGGCGCGCGGCTACACCTTC,CASSTQFQGARGYTF
TRBJ1-2,TRBV29-1,NA,TRBD1,TGCAGCGTTGAAGTAAGGGGGCCAGGGGGCCATGGCTACACCTTC,CSVEVRGPGGHGYTF
TRBJ2-1,TRBV28,NA,NA,TGTGCCAGCAGTACCCCCCCGCAGGGGCGAGTCAATGAGCAGTTCTTC,CASSTPPQGRVNEQFF
TRBJ2-2,TRBV4-2,few,NA,TGTGCCAGCAGTCCGCATAAGGAGAACAAGGACACCGGGGAGCTGTTTTTT,CASSPHKENKDTGELFF
TRBJ1-1,TRBV2,few,NA,TGTGCCAGCAGTCCTGGACAGTGGAACACTGAAGCTTTCTTT,CASSPGQWNTEAFF
TRBJ1-2,TRBV6-5,NA,TRBD1,TGTGCCAGCAGTCAGGGGGCCGGCTATGGCTACACCTTC,CASSQGAGYGYTF
TRBJ1-5,TRBV19,NA,NA,TGTGCCAGTAGTATTTCGGGGAATAGCAATCAGCCCCAGCATTTT,CASSISGNSNQPQHF
TRBJ1-2,TRBV28,NA,TRBD1,TGTGCCAGCAGAACTTCGACAGGGGGTGGCTACACCTTC,CASRTSTGGGYTF